This T cell receptor beta chain was captured in a study of blood T cell repertoires in COVID-19. At the level of the study: COVID-19 samples collected from the United States, Italy and Spain covered acute and convalescent phases. PBMCs, B-cell-depleted T cells, or T cells provided the cDNA or gDNA that made up the material.

Authors' processing steps: Scientists estimated how many nucleated cells there were by amplifying reference gene primers. Data came from immunoSEQ multiplex PCR; TCRdb stores just in-frame clones and leaves some out. The DNA was the basis for D and trimming; V, J and clone size are from that table. The sample has more than 80,000 clones, over 80% seen once. The source material was peripheral blood. The clonotype originates from an older man with acute or convalescent COVID-19.

The CDR3 spells CASRSGTTANYGYTF. Written as DNA, the CDR3 is TGTGCCAGCAGATCCGGGACAACCGCTAACTATGGCTACACCTTC. The chain recombines TRBV6-5 with TRBJ1-2, with D perhaps matching TRBD1 (6 bases). The germline V gene has CDR1 MNHEY and CDR2 SVGAGI. The CDR3 length is 15 residues. V lost 6 bases and J 0 bases, leaving 14 bases between the germline ends.